The 9 T cell receptor beta chains reported below all come from one sample, sequenced in a study of T cell responses to AZD1222 COVID-19 vaccine. This table comes from immunoSEQ multiplex PCR, and its TCRdb copy is limited to in-frame clones, with some not included. The sample records approximately 100,000 clones, approximately 89% being singletons. Sequenced material: peripheral blood, taken on day 0 of AZD1222 vaccination. The receptors were gathered from an adult in good health.

J is TRBJ1-2 and V is TRBV5-1; D not resolved. V lost 2 bases to trimming and J lost 4 bases, with 12 bases between them. Germline CDR1 reads SGHRS; CDR2 reads YFSETQ. This CDR3 is 14 amino acids long. Here the CDR3 DNA reads TGCGCCAGCAGCTTTGAAGACGCATCCTATGGCTACACCTTC. Residues: CASSFEDASYGYTF.

This chain joins TRBV4-3 and TRBJ2-3; 7 bases are shared with TRBD2. The CDR3 is 13 amino acids. The ends lost 4 bases at V and 6 bases at J; junction bases unmatched: 4. CDR1 is LGHNA and CDR2 is YSLEER in the germline V gene. CDR3 coding DNA: TGCGCCAGCAGCCGCGGGGAGGGGGATACGCAGTATTTT. Its protein is CASSRGEGDTQYF.

This clone was detected only a few times. The V and J genes are TRBV19 and TRBJ2-2; TRBD2 aligns across 9 bases. Germline V gene sequence: CDR1 LNHDA, CDR2 SQIVND (reference sequence). J gave up 5 bases and V 4 bases, and 5 bases lay outside the gene matches. This CDR3 region has 15 residues. The DNA of the CDR3 is TGTGCCAGTAGTAAGGGACTAGCTGGGACCGGGGAGCTGTTTTTT. Amino acids: CASSKGLAGTGELFF.

Only a few counts were recorded for this clone. The chain carries TRBV4-2 and TRBJ2-2; 9 bases align to TRBD2. Germline lookup yields CDR1 LGHNA and CDR2 YNFKEQ. The V gene end was trimmed by 1 base and the J gene end by 5 bases; junction bases not matched to a gene: 8. The CDR3 covers 17 residues. The CDR3, as DNA: TGTGCCAGCAGCCAAGTCCTTAGCGGGGGTTTGACCGGGGAGCTGTTTTTT. It specifies CASSQVLSGGLTGELFF.

The chain joins TRBV2 to TRBJ1-4; D gene uncertain. Germline loops: CDR1 SNHLY, CDR2 FYNNEI. The CDR3 is 11 amino acids. The V end was cut by 8 bases, the J end by 4 bases, with 5 bases between. For the CDR3, the DNA is TGTGCCAGCTTCCTTAATGAAAAACTGTTTTTT. This encodes CASFLNEKLFF.

A word on this clone: Other DNA sequences within the sample encode an identical CDR3. This chain links TRBV11-2 with TRBJ1-2; D is ambiguous. V shed 1 base and J shed 1 base, with 10 bases lying between them. Germline V CDR1 and CDR2: SGHAT, FQNNGV. The CDR3 consists of 15 residues. CDR3 nucleotides: TGTGCCAGCAGCTTAGGTGCCGGTGGTAACTATGGCTACACCTTC. This translates into CASSLGAGGNYGYTF.

This clone was detected only once. V and J are TRBV24-1 and TRBJ2-3; 8 bases are a match to TRBD1. The CDR3 contains 14 residues. Germline V gene lookup returns CDR1 KGHDR and CDR2 SFDVKD. With V trimmed by 11 bases and J by 2 bases, 8 bases remained unmatched. The CDR3 nucleotides are TGTGCCATCGGACAGGGAAAGGCCACAGATACGCAGTATTTT. Translated, it gives CAIGQGKATDTQYF.

The CDR3 coding sequence is TGTGCCTGGAGGGATAGCTCAGGGGGAAAATCTGAAGCTTTCTTT. It codes for CAWRDSSGGKSEAFF. The genes are TRBV30 and TRBJ1-1; 7 bases fit TRBD1. The CDR3 is made up of 15 amino acids. The germline CDR1 and CDR2 sequences are GTSNPN and SVGIG (reference sequence). Losses at the gene ends were 3 bases for V and 6 bases for J; bases not matched to a gene: 13.

The chain links TRBV28 to TRBJ2-7; 7 positions match TRBD2. This CDR3 has 15 residues. The germline V gene encodes CDR1 MDHEN and CDR2 SYDVKM. J was trimmed by 4 bases and V by 5 bases; bases with no gene match: 11. In nucleotides, the CDR3 is TGTGCCAGCAGTAACAGCGGGGTCTACTTGTACGAGCAGTACTTC. The encoded protein is CASSNSGVYLYEQYF.